The T cell receptor (beta chain) under discussion was sequenced for a study of blood T cell repertoires in COVID-19. About the study: In each case, the material was cDNA or gDNA derived from T cells, B-cell-depleted T cells, or PBMCs.

In the original processing: Amplification with reference gene primers provided the estimates of nucleated cell counts. TCRdb's table, derived via immunoSEQ multiplex PCR, lists solely in-frame clones and lacks some. Clone size and V and J calls were adopted from that table, with D and trimming inferred from the DNA. The sample lists 200,000 to 300,000 clones, about 91% occurring once. Enrollees, about 18 to 90 years old, lived in 24 US areas. Allocation to cohorts depended on clinical history reported by the participants. From germline, CDR1 is KGHDR and CDR2 SFDVKD. The ends lost 3 bases at V and 2 bases at J; junction bases unmatched: 7. There are 17 residues in the CDR3.

The sequenced sample consisted of PBMCs or T cells enriched from blood (not recorded which). The sequence was collected from a middle-aged woman with acute COVID-19. This chain uses TRBV24-1 with TRBJ2-5; 11 nucleotides agree with TRBD2. CDR3 sequence reads: CATSDPGGTSGQETQYF. As DNA, the CDR3 is TGTGCCACCAGTGATCCCGGGGGGACTAGCGGACAAGAGACCCAGTACTTC.